This T cell receptor (beta chain) was identified in a study of shared T cell receptors in the human thymus. Germline CDR1 SGHTA, CDR2 FQGNSA. Trimming took 4 bases from V and 5 from J, leaving 19 bases between them. The CDR3 length is 16 residues. Sequenced by immunoSEQ multiplex PCR; TCRdb stores in-frame clones only, minus some. The sample shows more than 550,000 clones, roughly 86% of them seen only once. The table lists this clone with a few counts. The same sample was also studied in work on human thymus T cells.

The chain recombines TRBV7-2 with TRBJ2-3, with D maybe TRBD2 (7 bases). The receptor was derived from a boy under two years old with a congenital heart defect. What was sequenced was thymocytes. CDR3 bases: TGTGCCAGCAGCTCAAACCGGGGGGCCAGAGGAGATACGCAGTATTTT. It codes for CASSSNRGARGDTQYF. Using reference TRBV7-2 and TRBJ2-3 for the parts outside the CDR3, the full variable domain is GAGVSQSPSNKVTEKGKDVELRCDPISGHTALYWYRQSLGQGLEFLIYFQGNSAPDKSGLPSDRFSAERTGGSVSTLTIQRTQQEDSAVYLCASSSNRGARGDTQYFGPGTRLTVL.